A single sample is the source of the 10 T cell receptor beta chains below, sequenced in a study of OX40 agonist ivuxolimab in advanced cancers. The method was immunoSEQ multiplex PCR; TCRdb's version includes in-frame clones alone and lacks a portion of them. Among about 71,000 clones listed, around 86% were seen once. The material was CD4+ or CD8+ T cells sorted from blood, obtained in a trial of the OX40 agonist ivuxolimab. The receptors here all came from an adult with an advanced solid tumor such as melanoma, head and neck, liver or kidney cancer.

The chain employs TRBV28 and TRBJ1-1; D is perhaps TRBD1 (5 bases). The CDR3 sequence is 15 residues long. Germline V gives CDR1 MDHEN, CDR2 SYDVKM. Between the trimmed V and J ends, which lost 4 bases and 0 bases, there was a span of 12 bases. The CDR3 nucleotides read TGTGCCAGCAGTTCGCGAGGGGCCGTGAACACTGAAGCTTTCTTT. It is translated as CASSSRGAVNTEAFF.

The chain is built from TRBV5-1 and TRBJ1-1, with D hard to call. The ends were cut back, 0 bases at V and 3 bases at J, with 9 bases in the middle. Germline loops: CDR1 SGHRS, CDR2 YFSETQ. The CDR3 loop spans 14 amino acids. CDR3 region: CASSLADTYTEAFF. The CDR3 DNA follows: TGCGCCAGCAGCTTGGCAGACACTTACACTGAAGCTTTCTTT.

V is TRBV19 and J is TRBJ1-5; TRBD1 matches 7 bases. CDR3 length: 14 residues. The germline V gene encodes CDR1 LNHDA and CDR2 SQIVND (reference sequence). V shed 7 bases and J 3 bases; nucleotides not matched to a gene: 6. The CDR3 region is CASTPQGNNQPQHF. As DNA, the CDR3 is TGTGCCAGTACCCCACAGGGGAACAATCAGCCCCAGCATTTT.

The chain couples TRBV2 to TRBJ2-5, with TRBD2 as a possible D gene (6 bases). The germline V gene encodes CDR1 SNHLY and CDR2 FYNNEI. The CDR3 covers 13 residues. V shed 6 bases and J shed 2 bases, with 10 bases lying between them. CDR3 coding DNA: TGTGCCAGCAGAACTGGGGGGCAAGAGACCCAGTACTTC. Translation: CASRTGGQETQYF. Complete variable domain (other parts from reference TRBV2 and TRBJ2-5): EPEVTQTPSHQVTQMGQEVILRCVPISNHLYFYWYRQILGQKVEFLVSFYNNEISEKSEIFDDQFSVERPDGSNFTLKIRSTKLEDSAMYFCASRTGGQETQYFGPGTRLLVL.

The V call is TRBV6-1, the J call TRBJ2-7; D is perhaps TRBD1 or TRBD2 (6 bases each). The CDR3 contains 14 residues. Germline lookup yields CDR1 MNHNS and CDR2 SASEGT. V gave up 7 bases and J gave up 2 bases, with 15 bases separating them. DNA for the CDR3: TGTGCCAGCATGAACGGGGGCCACCCCTACGAGCAGTACTTC. Its protein product is CASMNGGHPYEQYF.

In the case of this clone: Compared with germline, one end of the junction differs, possibly owing to a read error. The rearrangement joins TRBV5-6 to TRBJ1-1, with a possible D match to TRBD1 (6 bases). Germline-derived CDR1 and CDR2 are SGHDT and YYEEEE. The CDR3 spans 14 residues. The CDR3 DNA sequence: TGTGCCAGCCGCTTTGCCAGGGGCTTCGCTGAAGCTTTCTTT. It yields the protein CASRFARGFAEAFF.

V is TRBV4-3 and J is TRBJ2-7, with D possibly TRBD1 on 5 matching bases. This CDR3 region has 12 residues. Germline V gene lookup returns CDR1 LGHNA and CDR2 YSLEER. The ends were cut back, 1 base at V and 6 bases at J, with 7 bases in the middle. The CDR3 coding sequence is TGCGCCAGCAGCCAAGTAAGGGGCGAGCAGTACTTC. Its translation: CASSQVRGEQYF.

V usage is TRBV30 and J usage is TRBJ2-7; tentative D call: TRBD2 (6 bases). The germline V gene has CDR1 GTSNPN and CDR2 SVGIG (reference sequence). The V gene lost 5 bases and the J gene lost 2 bases, with 16 bases spanning the gap. This CDR3 has 14 residues. CDR3 DNA sequence: TGTGCCTGGGGACCGGGACTCCTCCCCTACGAGCAGTACTTC. Its protein is CAWGPGLLPYEQYF.

This chain links TRBV30 with TRBJ1-5, with TRBD1 as a possible D gene (5 bases). Trimming stripped 2 bases from V and 2 bases from J, with 10 bases between. CDR3 length: 14 residues. CDR1 is GTSNPN, CDR2 SVGIG, per germline (reference sequence). The CDR3 sequence is CAWSKQGGNQPQHF. DNA for the CDR3: TGTGCCTGGAGTAAGCAGGGTGGCAATCAGCCCCAGCATTTT.

The chain combines TRBV11-2 with TRBJ2-2; TRBD2 is a possible D gene (5 bases). CDR1 and CDR2 (germline): SGHAT, FQNNGV. V lost 1 base, J lost 7 bases, and 10 bases lay in between. The CDR3 extends over 14 amino acids. CDR3 sequence (DNA): TGTGCCAGCAGCTTAGCGGGATATGGCGGGGAGCTGTTTTTT. It encodes CASSLAGYGGELFF.